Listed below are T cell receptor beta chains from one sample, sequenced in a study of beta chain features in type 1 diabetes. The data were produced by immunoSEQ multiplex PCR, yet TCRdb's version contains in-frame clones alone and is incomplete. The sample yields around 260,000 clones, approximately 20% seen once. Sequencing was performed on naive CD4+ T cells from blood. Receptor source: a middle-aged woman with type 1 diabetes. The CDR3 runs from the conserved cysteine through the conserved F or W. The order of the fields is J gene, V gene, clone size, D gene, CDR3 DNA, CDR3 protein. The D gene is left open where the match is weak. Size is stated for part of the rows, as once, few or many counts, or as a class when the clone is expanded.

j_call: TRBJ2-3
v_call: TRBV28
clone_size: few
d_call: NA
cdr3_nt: TGTGCCACGATCCGGGACACCACAGATACGCAGTATTTT
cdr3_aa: CATIRDTTDTQYF

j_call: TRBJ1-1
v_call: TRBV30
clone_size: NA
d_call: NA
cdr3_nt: TGTGCCTGGAGCCAGTTACCCACTGAAGCTTTCTTT
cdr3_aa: CAWSQLPTEAFF

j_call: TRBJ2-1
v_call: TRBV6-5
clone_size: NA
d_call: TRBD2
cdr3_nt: TGTGCCACCCTTAGCGGGAGCGGGGCCGGTGAGCAGTTCTTC
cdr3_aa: CATLSGSGAGEQFF

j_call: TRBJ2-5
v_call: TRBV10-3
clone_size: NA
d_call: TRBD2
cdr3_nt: TGTGCCATCAGCCTTGAGCGGGGCCGATTGGAGACCCAGTACTTC
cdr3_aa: CAISLERGRLETQYF

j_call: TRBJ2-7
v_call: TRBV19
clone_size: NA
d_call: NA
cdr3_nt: TGTGCCAGTAGGTCTGGGCAGGGCCCCTCCTACGAGCAGTACTTC
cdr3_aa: CASRSGQGPSYEQYF

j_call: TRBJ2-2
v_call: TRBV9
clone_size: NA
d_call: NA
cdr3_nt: TGTGCCAGCAACCGACAGGCGAACACCGGGGAGCTGTTTTTT
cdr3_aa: CASNRQANTGELFF

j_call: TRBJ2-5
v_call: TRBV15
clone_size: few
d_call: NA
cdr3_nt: TGTGCCACCAGCGGGCTAAAGGGACGACCCGGGACTGAATTAGAGACCCAGTACTTC
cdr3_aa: CATSGLKGRPGTELETQYF

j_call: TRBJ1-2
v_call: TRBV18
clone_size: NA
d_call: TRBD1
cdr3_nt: TGTGCCAGCTCACTAGACAGGGACAACTATGGCTACACCTTC
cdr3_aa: CASSLDRDNYGYTF

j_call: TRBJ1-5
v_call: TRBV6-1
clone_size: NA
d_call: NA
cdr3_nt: TGTGCCAGCAGTGAATGGTGGGCTAAACAGCCCCAGCATTTT
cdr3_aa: CASSEWWAKQPQHF

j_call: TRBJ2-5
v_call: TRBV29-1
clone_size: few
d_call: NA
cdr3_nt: TGCAGCGCCGAGACTCGCCAGAACCAAGAGACCCAGTACTTC
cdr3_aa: CSAETRQNQETQYF

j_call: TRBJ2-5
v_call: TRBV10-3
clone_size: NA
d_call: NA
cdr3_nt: TGTGCCATCGCTGGCACGGTCCGGGAAGAGACCCAGTACTTC
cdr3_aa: CAIAGTVREETQYF

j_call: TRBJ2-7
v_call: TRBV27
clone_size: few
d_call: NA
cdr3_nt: TGTGCCAGCAGGAGAGGATCCTACGAGCAGTACTTC
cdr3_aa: CASRRGSYEQYF

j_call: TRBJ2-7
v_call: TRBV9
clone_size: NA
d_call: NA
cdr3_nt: TGTGCCAGCAGTCGACAGGTGGAGGCCTACGAGCAGTACTTC
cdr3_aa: CASSRQVEAYEQYF

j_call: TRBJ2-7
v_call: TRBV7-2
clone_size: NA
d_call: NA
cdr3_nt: TGTGCCAGCAGCTTATATCAGGGTTACGAGCAGTACTTC
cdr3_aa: CASSLYQGYEQYF

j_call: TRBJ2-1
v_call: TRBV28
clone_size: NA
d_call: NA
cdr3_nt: TGTGCCAGCTTGCCCGGAGTACCCTTATACAATGAGCAGTTCTTC
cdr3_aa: CASLPGVPLYNEQFF

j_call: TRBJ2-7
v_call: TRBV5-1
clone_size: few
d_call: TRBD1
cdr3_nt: TGCGCCAGCAGCTCCCAGCCGACAGGGACCGAGCAGTACTTC
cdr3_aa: CASSSQPTGTEQYF

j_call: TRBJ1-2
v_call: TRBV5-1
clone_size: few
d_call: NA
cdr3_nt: TGCGCCAGCAGCTTGCAGGACGGACTCTATGGCTACACCTTC
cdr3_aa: CASSLQDGLYGYTF

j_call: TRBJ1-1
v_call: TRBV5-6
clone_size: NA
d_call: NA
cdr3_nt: TGTGCCAGCAGCTTGGTGGAGTGGGGAGGGGCTTTCTTT
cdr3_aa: CASSLVEWGGAFF

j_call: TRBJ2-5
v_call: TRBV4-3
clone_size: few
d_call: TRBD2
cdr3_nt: TGCGCCAGCAGCCAAGACAGCGGGGGACTCCAAGAGACCCAGTACTTC
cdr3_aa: CASSQDSGGLQETQYF

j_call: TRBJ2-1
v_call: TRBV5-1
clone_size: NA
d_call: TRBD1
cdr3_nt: TGCGCCAGCAGCTTGGGGGGGACAGTCAGCTCCTACAATGAGCAGTTCTTC
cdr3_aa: CASSLGGTVSSYNEQFF

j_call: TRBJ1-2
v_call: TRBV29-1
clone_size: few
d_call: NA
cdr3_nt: TGCAGCGTTGTAAGCGGTGATGGCTACACCTTC
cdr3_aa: CSVVSGDGYTF

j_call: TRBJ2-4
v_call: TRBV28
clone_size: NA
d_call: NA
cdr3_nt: TGTGCCAGCAGCCCGCCGGTATCCAAAAACATTCAGTACTTC
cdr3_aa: CASSPPVSKNIQYF

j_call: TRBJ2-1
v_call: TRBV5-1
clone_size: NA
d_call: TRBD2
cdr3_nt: TGCGCCAGCAGCTTACGACTAGCGGGAGCATACAATGAGCAGTTCTTC
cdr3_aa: CASSLRLAGAYNEQFF

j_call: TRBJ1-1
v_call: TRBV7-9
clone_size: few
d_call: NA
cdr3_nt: TGTGCCAGCAGCTTAGTACAGTGGAACACTGAAGCTTTCTTT
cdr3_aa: CASSLVQWNTEAFF

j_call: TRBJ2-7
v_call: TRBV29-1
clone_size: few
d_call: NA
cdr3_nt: TGCAGCGTCATTCGCACGAGACCGGGCTCCTACGAGCAGTACTTC
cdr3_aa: CSVIRTRPGSYEQYF

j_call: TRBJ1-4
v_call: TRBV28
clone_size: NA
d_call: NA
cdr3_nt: TGTGCCAGCAGGGCGGGGGGATCAACTAATGAAAAACTGTTTTTT
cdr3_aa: CASRAGGSTNEKLFF

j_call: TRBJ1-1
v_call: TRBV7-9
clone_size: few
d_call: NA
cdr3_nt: TGTGCCAGCAGCTTTACAGGGATCACTGAAGCTTTCTTT
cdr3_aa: CASSFTGITEAFF

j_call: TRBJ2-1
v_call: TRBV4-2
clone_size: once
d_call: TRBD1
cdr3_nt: TGTGCCAGCAGCCCACGCGAACAGGGGGGCAATGAGCAGTTCTTC
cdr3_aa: CASSPREQGGNEQFF

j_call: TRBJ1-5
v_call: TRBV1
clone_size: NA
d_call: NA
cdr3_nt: TGCACCAGCAGCCAAGGGCGGATTTGCAATCAGCCCCAGCATTTT
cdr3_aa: CTSSQGRICNQPQHF

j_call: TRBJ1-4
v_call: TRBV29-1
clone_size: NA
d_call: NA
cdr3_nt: TGCAGCGGTAATACGGGGGGCGAGAAACTGTTTTTT
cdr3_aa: CSGNTGGEKLFF

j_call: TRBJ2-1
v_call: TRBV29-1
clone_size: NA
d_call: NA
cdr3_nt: TGCAGCGTTGCCCGGGACAGATTATCGGAGGGATTCTTC
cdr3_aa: CSVARDRLSEGFF

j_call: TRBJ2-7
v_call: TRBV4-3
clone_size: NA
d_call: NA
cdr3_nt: TGCGCCAGCAGCCAAACTCATGGAGGAGCCTACGAGCAGTACTTC
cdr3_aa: CASSQTHGGAYEQYF

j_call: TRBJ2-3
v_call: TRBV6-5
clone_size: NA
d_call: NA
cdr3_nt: TGTGCCAGCAGTTCTCCTTCGGGGAGTCGCACAGATACGCAGTATTTT
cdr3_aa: CASSSPSGSRTDTQYF

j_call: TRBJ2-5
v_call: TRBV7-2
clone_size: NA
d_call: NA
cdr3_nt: TGTGCCAGCAGCCCCCGATCTGGGGGGAGGGGGGAGACCCAGTACTTC
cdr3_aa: CASSPRSGGRGETQYF

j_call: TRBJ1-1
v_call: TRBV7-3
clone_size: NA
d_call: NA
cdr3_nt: TGTGCCAGCAGCTCCGGACAAAGGACTGAAGCTTTCTTT
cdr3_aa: CASSSGQRTEAFF

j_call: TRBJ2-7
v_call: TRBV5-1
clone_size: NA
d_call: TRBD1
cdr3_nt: TGCGCCAGCAGCGACGGGACAGGGCCCAGGGACGAGCAGTACTTC
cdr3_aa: CASSDGTGPRDEQYF

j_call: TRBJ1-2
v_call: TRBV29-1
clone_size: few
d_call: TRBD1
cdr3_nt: TGCAGCATTACCCCGACAGGGGAAGACTATGGCTACACCTTC
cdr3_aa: CSITPTGEDYGYTF

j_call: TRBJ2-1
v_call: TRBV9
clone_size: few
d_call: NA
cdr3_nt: TGTGCCAGCAGCGTAGTGGGGAGCTCCTACAATGAGCAGTTCTTC
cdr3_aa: CASSVVGSSYNEQFF

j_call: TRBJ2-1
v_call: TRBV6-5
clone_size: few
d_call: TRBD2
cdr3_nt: TGTGCCAGCAGAAGCGGGGTCCTTTACAATGAGCAGTTCTTC
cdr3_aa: CASRSGVLYNEQFF

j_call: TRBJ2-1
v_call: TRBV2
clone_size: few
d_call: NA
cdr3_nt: TGTGCCAGCAGATTCCGGGACTCCCTCAATGAGCAGTTCTTC
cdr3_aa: CASRFRDSLNEQFF

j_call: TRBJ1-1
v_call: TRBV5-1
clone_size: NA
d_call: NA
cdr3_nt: TGCGCCAGCAGCTTGGTGCAGGGTCGGGTCACTGAAGCTTTCTTT
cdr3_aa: CASSLVQGRVTEAFF

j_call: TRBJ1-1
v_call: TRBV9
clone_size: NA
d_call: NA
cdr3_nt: TGTGCCAGCAGCGTAGAGCCAAGGAACACTGAAGCTTTCTTT
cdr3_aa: CASSVEPRNTEAFF